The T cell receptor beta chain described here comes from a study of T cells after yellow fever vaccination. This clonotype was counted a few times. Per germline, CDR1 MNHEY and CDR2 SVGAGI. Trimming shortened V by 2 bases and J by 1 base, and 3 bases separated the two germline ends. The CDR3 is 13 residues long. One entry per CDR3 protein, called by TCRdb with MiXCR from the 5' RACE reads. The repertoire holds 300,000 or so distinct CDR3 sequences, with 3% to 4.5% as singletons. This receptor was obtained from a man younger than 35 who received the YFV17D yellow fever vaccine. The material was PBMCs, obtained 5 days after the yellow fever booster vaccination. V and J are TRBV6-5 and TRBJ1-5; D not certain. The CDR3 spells CASSYTSNQPQHF. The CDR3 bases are TGTGCCAGCAGTTACACGAGCAATCAGCCCCAGCATTTT.